A single sample is the source of the 32 T cell receptor beta chains below, sequenced in a study of blood T cell repertoires in COVID-19. Sequencing was performed with immunoSEQ multiplex PCR; in TCRdb, only in-frame clones are kept and a portion is missing. The data show 300,000 to 350,000 clones, about 90% seen once. The sequenced sample was peripheral blood. These receptors were taken from a woman aged 18-29 years who had recovered from COVID-19.

The chain carries TRBV9 and TRBJ2-6; 7 bases map to TRBD1. The junction had 6 bases not matched to a gene; V was cut back by 3 bases and J by 0 bases. The CDR3 has 17 residues. Germline loops: CDR1 SGDLS, CDR2 YYNGEE. The CDR3 DNA is TGTGCCAGCAGCGCTAGAGGGGACAGCTCTGGGGCCAACGTCCTGACTTTC. It specifies CASSARGDSSGANVLTF. Combining the CDR3 with reference TRBV9 and TRBJ2-6 gives the whole variable domain DSGVTQTPKHLITATGQRVTLRCSPRSGDLSVYWYQQSLDQGLQFLIQYYNGEERAKGNILERFSAQQFPDLHSELNLSSLELGDSALYFCASSARGDSSGANVLTFGAGSRLTVL.

The chain links TRBV9 to TRBJ1-4; 7 bases map to TRBD1. The length of the CDR3 is 17 residues. Unmatched junction bases numbered 7, after V lost 0 bases and J lost 2 bases. Germline V lookup: CDR1 SGDLS, CDR2 YYNGEE. CDR3 in DNA: TGTGCCAGCAGCGTAGATGGTAGGGGGCGGACTAATGAAAAACTGTTTTTT. Protein product: CASSVDGRGRTNEKLFF. Supplemented by reference TRBV9 and TRBJ1-4, the full variable domain reads DSGVTQTPKHLITATGQRVTLRCSPRSGDLSVYWYQQSLDQGLQFLIQYYNGEERAKGNILERFSAQQFPDLHSELNLSSLELGDSALYFCASSVDGRGRTNEKLFFGSGTQLSVL.

The V and J genes are TRBV6-5 and TRBJ1-1; D unresolved. The CDR3 loop spans 14 amino acids. V lost 0 bases and J 6 bases, leaving 11 bases between the germline ends. The germline CDR1 and CDR2 sequences are MNHEY and SVGAGI. The CDR3, as DNA: TGTGCCAGCAGTTACTCACGAGAGGCCTCTGAAGCTTTCTTT. It codes for CASSYSREASEAFF.

This clone showed up just once. The chain is built from TRBV6-5 and TRBJ2-7; no reliable D call. The CDR3 is made up of 12 amino acids. Between the trimmed V and J ends, which lost 2 bases and 5 bases, there was a span of 7 bases. In germline, CDR1 is MNHEY, CDR2 SVGAGI. CDR3 in DNA: TGTGCCAGCAGTTACGGCCGGGACGAGCAGTACGTC. It is translated as CASSYGRDEQYV.

The gene calls are TRBV6-6 and TRBJ1-1, with D perhaps TRBD1 (6 bases). There are 13 residues in the CDR3. The germline V gene has CDR1 MNHNY and CDR2 SVGAGI (reference sequence). The V and J ends lost 0 bases and 8 bases respectively, with 10 bases between them. In DNA, the CDR3 is TGTGCCAGCAGTTACTCAGGACAGACCGAAGCTTTCTTT. Protein sequence: CASSYSGQTEAFF.

For the CDR3, the DNA is TGCGCCAGCAGCCAAGATGGGCTAGCGGGAGTGTTGGGCACAGATACGCAGTATTTT. It translates to CASSQDGLAGVLGTDTQYF. The V call is TRBV4-3, the J call TRBJ2-3; 10 nucleotides align to TRBD2. The CDR3 sequence is 19 residues long. V lost 0 bases and J lost 1; bases outside the gene matches: 10. The germline V gene encodes CDR1 LGHNA and CDR2 YSLEER.

This chain links TRBV5-5 with TRBJ1-5, with unresolved D. The CDR3 length is 14 residues. The V end lost 2 bases, the J end lost 5 bases, and 11 bases lay between the germline ends. The V gene's germline CDR1 is SGHKS and CDR2 YYEKEE (reference sequence). The CDR3 nucleotides are TGTGCCAGCAGCTTAACAGACACTCATCAGCCCCAGCATTTT. Translated: CASSLTDTHQPQHF.

This chain connects TRBV4-3 to TRBJ2-3; 14 bases fit TRBD2. Trimming removed 3 bases from V and 10 bases from J; junction bases left unmatched: 6. Germline V gene data show CDR1 as LGHNA and CDR2 as YSLEER. The CDR3 totals 15 residues. The CDR3 sequence: CASSHGLAGGSPQYF. For the CDR3, the DNA is TGCGCCAGCAGCCACGGACTAGCGGGAGGTTCCCCGCAGTATTTT.

This chain joins TRBV19 and TRBJ1-1, with a weak D call TRBD1 (5 bases). The ends were cut back, 4 bases at V and 2 bases at J, with 14 bases in the middle. The CDR3 sequence is 15 residues long. From germline, CDR1 is LNHDA and CDR2 SQIVND (reference sequence). DNA of the CDR3: TGTGCCAGTAGTAGCAAACGGGGGGGTAACACTGAAGCTTTCTTT. Encoded protein: CASSSKRGGNTEAFF.

V gene TRBV2 combines with J gene TRBJ1-2; 7 bases are shared with TRBD1. The CDR3 consists of 14 residues. Looked up from germline, CDR1 is SNHLY and CDR2 is FYNNEI. V shed 5 bases, J shed 6 bases, and the junction held 9 bases outside the gene matches. The CDR3 nucleotides read TGTGCCAGCAGTAGTTGGGACAGAGTGAATGGCTACACCTTC. Translating gives CASSSWDRVNGYTF. Looking up the rest from reference TRBV2 and TRBJ1-2 gives the full variable domain: EPEVTQTPSHQVTQMGQEVILRCVPISNHLYFYWYRQILGQKVEFLVSFYNNEISEKSEIFDDQFSVERPDGSNFTLKIRSTKLEDSAMYFCASSSWDRVNGYTFGSGTRLTVV.

In its sample, this clone was seen once. This chain joins TRBV15 and TRBJ1-3, with D unclear. Trimming stripped 1 base from V and 4 bases from J, with 11 bases between. The length of the CDR3 is 15 residues. From germline, CDR1 is LNHNV and CDR2 YYDKDF (reference sequence). CDR3 protein: CATSRVFGGGNTIYF. DNA of the CDR3: TGTGCCACCAGCAGAGTGTTTGGCGGCGGAAACACCATATATTTT.

This chain joins TRBV30 and TRBJ1-1; D is unclear. This CDR3 spans 14 amino acids. CDR1 and CDR2 from the germline V gene are GTSNPN and SVGIG (reference sequence). V gave up 0 bases and J gave up 0 bases, with 8 bases separating them. The CDR3 is CAWSVGSVNTEAFF. CDR3 DNA: TGTGCCTGGAGTGTTGGGAGCGTGAACACTGAAGCTTTCTTT.

This chain joins TRBV6-2 or TRBV6-3 and TRBJ1-1; tentatively, D is TRBD1 (5 bases). With 2 bases removed from V and 6 bases from J, the gap between germline ends came to 10 bases. The CDR3 length is 13 residues. Per germline, CDR1 MNHEY and CDR2 SVGEGT. CDR3 sequence (DNA): TGTGCCAGCAGTTACAGCAGGGCGCCTGAAGCTTTCTTT. Translating it yields CASSYSRAPEAFF.

The V call is TRBV5-1, the J call TRBJ2-5; 8 nucleotides line up with TRBD1. J gave up 5 bases and V 1 base, and 10 bases lay outside the gene matches. Germline values: CDR1 SGHRS, CDR2 YFSETQ. This CDR3 has 16 amino acids. The CDR3 region is CASSLTAGGTWETQYF. The CDR3 DNA reads TGCGCCAGCAGCTTGACCGCAGGGGGCACGTGGGAGACCCAGTACTTC.

The V call is TRBV10-1, the J call TRBJ1-1, with D hard to call. CDR1 is WNHNN and CDR2 is SYGVQD in the germline V gene (reference sequence). The CDR3 totals 14 residues. V lost 5 bases and J 1 base, leaving 11 bases between the germline ends. DNA for the CDR3: TGCGCCAGCAGTCTGAGGTCGACGAACACTGAAGCTTTCTTT. Protein sequence: CASSLRSTNTEAFF.

The chain carries TRBV21-1 and TRBJ1-6; the table's D call of TRBD1 was not tested on the DNA. TRBV21-1 is a pseudogene. The CDR3 extends over 16 amino acids. The CDR3 DNA sequence: TGTGCCAGCAGGCTAGACAGGGTGGAGTATAATTCACCCCTCCACTTT. It is translated as CASRLDRVEYNSPLHF.

Points on this clone: Other DNA sequences from this sample encode an identical CDR3 as well. The chain joins TRBV19 to TRBJ2-1; 9 bases agree with TRBD2. The CDR3 is made up of 16 amino acids. Germline V gene lookup returns CDR1 LNHDA and CDR2 SQIVND (reference sequence). J gave up 0 bases and V 3 bases, and 3 bases lay outside the gene matches. CDR3 sequence reads: CASSIRTSVSYNEQFF. CDR3 DNA: TGTGCCAGTAGTATCCGGACTAGCGTCTCCTACAATGAGCAGTTCTTC.

The chain couples TRBV10-3 to TRBJ2-1; TRBD2 matches at 11 bases. CDR3 size: 18 residues. CDR1 is ENHRY and CDR2 is SYGVKD in the germline V gene. J gave up 0 bases and V 3 bases, and 7 bases lay outside the gene matches. The DNA of the CDR3 is TGTGCCATCAGTGACTTTAGCGGGAGGGTGAACTCCTACAATGAGCAGTTCTTC. This codes for CAISDFSGRVNSYNEQFF.

This clone was seen only once. This rearrangement joins TRBV24-1 to TRBJ1-2; the D gene is possibly TRBD1 (6 bases). The V and J ends lost 4 bases and 3 bases respectively, with 11 bases between them. This CDR3 comprises 14 residues. Per germline, CDR1 KGHDR and CDR2 SFDVKD. For the CDR3, the DNA is TGTGCCACCAGTGACTATGGACAGTACTATGGCTACACCTTC. It translates to CATSDYGQYYGYTF.

The chain joins TRBV12-3 or TRBV12-4 to TRBJ2-1; TRBD2 aligns across 10 bases. V trimming: 6 bases; J trimming: 8 bases; junction bases outside the gene matches: 4. The CDR3 has 13 amino acids. CDR3 amino acids: CASSGTSDHEQFF. The CDR3 coding sequence is TGTGCCAGCAGCGGGACTAGCGATCATGAGCAGTTCTTC.

The V call is TRBV12-5, the J call TRBJ2-1, with TRBD1 identical over 8 bases. CDR3 size: 15 residues. Per germline, CDR1 LGHNT and CDR2 FRNRAP. Trimming at V came to 3 bases and at J to 8 bases, leaving 9 bases not matched to a gene. This CDR3 reads CASGFSGGVIHEQFF. CDR3 nucleotide sequence: TGTGCTAGTGGTTTTTCAGGGGGCGTCATTCATGAGCAGTTCTTC.

The gene calls are TRBV20-1 and TRBJ1-5; tentatively, D is TRBD1 (5 bases). Germline assignment: CDR1 DFQATT and CDR2 SNEGSKA (reference sequence). V shed 3 bases and J shed 4 bases, with 10 bases lying between them. The CDR3 has 13 residues. CDR3 sequence: CSASPGGNQPQHF. CDR3 sequence (DNA): TGCAGTGCTAGTCCGGGGGGGAATCAGCCCCAGCATTTT.

V is TRBV30 and J is TRBJ1-5; the match to TRBD1 covers 9 bases. Germline loops: CDR1 GTSNPN, CDR2 SVGIG (reference sequence). With 6 bases clipped from V and 4 bases from J, the junction kept 4 bases outside the gene matches. The CDR3 has 13 amino acids. The CDR3 here is CACGTGLNQPQHF. In DNA form, the CDR3 reads TGTGCCTGCGGGACAGGGCTTAATCAGCCCCAGCATTTT.

The rearrangement links TRBV18 to TRBJ2-5, with TRBD1 identical over 8 bases. The trim removed 5 bases at V and 1 base at J, leaving 3 bases unmatched. This CDR3 has 14 residues. CDR1 is KGHSH and CDR2 is LQKENI in the germline V gene. CDR3 DNA: TGTGCCAGCTCATCCACAGGGGGCCAAGAGACCCAGTACTTC. Residues: CASSSTGGQETQYF. The complete variable domain, with remaining parts taken from reference TRBV18 and TRBJ2-5, reads NAGVMQNPRHLVRRRGQEARLRCSPMKGHSHVYWYRQLPEEGLKFMVYLQKENIIDESGMPKERFSAEFPKEGPSILRIQQVVRGDSAAYFCASSSTGGQETQYFGPGTRLLVL.

In its sample, this clone was seen once. V gene TRBV24-1 combines with J gene TRBJ2-1; 9 nucleotides line up with TRBD2. V shed 1 base, J shed 7 bases, and the junction held 10 bases outside the gene matches. This CDR3 region has 17 residues. The germline CDR1 and CDR2 sequences are KGHDR and SFDVKD. Here the CDR3 DNA reads TGTGCCACCAGTGATTTTTATGCGGGAGGGGGATTAAATGAGCAGTTCTTC. It codes for CATSDFYAGGGLNEQFF.

V usage is TRBV12-3 or TRBV12-4 and J usage is TRBJ2-2; D not certain. Trimming pared 3 bases from V and 3 bases from J, leaving 2 bases between. CDR3 length: 12 amino acids. In DNA, the CDR3 is TGTGCCAGCAGTTTCTACACCGGGGAGCTGTTTTTT. It is translated as CASSFYTGELFF.

The V gene is TRBV20-1, the J gene TRBJ1-1; D gene ambiguous. Trimming stripped 3 bases from V and 1 base from J, with 6 bases between. This CDR3 region has 12 residues. CDR1 and CDR2 from the germline V gene are DFQATT and SNEGSKA (reference sequence). The CDR3 DNA reads as TGCAGTGCTAGTTTAGAGAACACTGAAGCTTTCTTT. Protein sequence: CSASLENTEAFF.

The chain couples TRBV6-5 to TRBJ1-3; a possible D gene is TRBD1 (5 bases). The CDR3 sequence is 14 residues long. V shed 5 bases and J shed 3 bases, with 11 bases lying between them. The germline CDR1 and CDR2 sequences are MNHEY and SVGAGI. CDR3 DNA: TGTGCCAGCAGTAGGGGCATAGTTGGAAACACCATATATTTT. It encodes CASSRGIVGNTIYF.

The V call is TRBV5-8, the J call TRBJ2-1; D perhaps matches TRBD2 (5 bases). The CDR3 extends over 16 amino acids. Trimming cost V 4 bases and J 0 bases, with 14 bases left between them. Germline CDR1 is SGHTS and CDR2 is YDEGEE. The CDR3 sequence: CASSETRLLSYNEQFF. CDR3 nucleotide sequence: TGTGCCAGCAGCGAGACCAGACTACTCTCCTACAATGAGCAGTTCTTC. Variable domain in full (rest from reference TRBV5-8 and TRBJ2-1): EAGVTQSPTHLIKTRGQQATLRCSPISGHTSVYWYQQALGLGLQFLLWYDEGEERNRGNFPPRFSGRQFPNYSSELNVNALELEDSALYLCASSETRLLSYNEQFFGPGTRLTVL.

The V call is TRBV19, the J call TRBJ1-2; TRBD1 is a possible D gene (6 bases). The germline V gene has CDR1 LNHDA and CDR2 SQIVND (reference sequence). The CDR3 sequence is 14 residues long. Trimming stripped 6 bases from V and 2 bases from J, with 13 bases between. The CDR3 loop reads CASRVRGFNYGYTF. The CDR3 DNA follows: TGTGCCAGTAGGGTCAGGGGCTTCAACTATGGCTACACCTTC. The full variable domain, completed using reference TRBV19 and TRBJ1-2, is DGGITQSPKYLFRKEGQNVTLSCEQNLNHDAMYWYRQDPGQGLRLIYYSQIVNDFQKGDIAEGYSVSREKKESFPLTVTSAQKNPTAFYLCASRVRGFNYGYTFGSGTRLTVV.

The chain couples TRBV10-3 to TRBJ1-2, with a tentative D call TRBD1 (5 bases). This CDR3 has 13 amino acids. Germline V CDR1 and CDR2: ENHRY, SYGVKD. V lost 6 bases to trimming and J lost 4 bases, with 12 bases between them. The CDR3 DNA reads as TGTGCCATCAGCGCGGACACTTCCTATGGCTACACCTTC. Protein sequence: CAISADTSYGYTF.

CDR3 in DNA: TGCGCCAGCAGCCACAGGACTAGCGGGAGAGGTGAGCAGTTCTTC. Translating it yields CASSHRTSGRGEQFF. The gene calls are TRBV4-3 and TRBJ2-1; 13 nucleotides match TRBD2. Trimming cost V 3 bases and J 9 bases; bases outside gene matches: 5. The CDR3 has 15 residues. CDR1 LGHNA and CDR2 YSLEER come from the germline V gene.